Listed below are T cell receptor beta chains from one sample, sequenced in a study of T cell responses to AZD1222 COVID-19 vaccine. Using immunoSEQ multiplex PCR, the repertoire was profiled, and TCRdb retains in-frame clones only, with some absent. The sample has 120,000 or so clones, 91% seen once; the top ten hold over 2.5%. The sample here was peripheral blood, taken on day 0 of AZD1222 vaccination. The receptors stem from an adult in good health. The CDR3 runs from the conserved cysteine through the conserved F or W. D genes are given only for firm matches. Only part of the rows carry a size: once, few, many, or a class if the clone is expanded.

clone_size | d_call | cdr3_length | j_call | v_call | cdr3_nt | cdr3_aa
. | TRBD1 | 15 | TRBJ1-5 | TRBV5-4 | TGTGCCAGCAGCTTCGGGACAGGGGCTAATCAGCCCCAGCATTTT | CASSFGTGANQPQHF
. | . | 15 | TRBJ1-2 | TRBV10-1 | TGCGCCAGCAGTGAGTCGGAAAGGGGCTTGTATGGCTACACCTTC | CASSESERGLYGYTF
few | . | 14 | TRBJ2-7 | TRBV4-1 | TGCGCCAGCAGCCAAGTCCCGTCTACCTACGAGCAGTACTTC | CASSQVPSTYEQYF
. | . | 15 | TRBJ1-2 | TRBV29-1 | TGCAGCGTGCTAGGACAGACCGAGACTAACTATGGCTACACCTTC | CSVLGQTETNYGYTF
. | . | 15 | TRBJ2-7 | TRBV7-2 | TGTGCCAGCAGCTTAGTTCCCTCTCGCTCCTACGAGCAGTACTTC | CASSLVPSRSYEQYF
. | . | 13 | TRBJ2-5 | TRBV5-4 | TGTGCCAGCAAACAGGGTGAAGCGGAGACCCAGTACTTC | CASKQGEAETQYF
. | TRBD2 | 15 | TRBJ2-1 | TRBV10-3 | TGTGCCATCAGTGAGGGCGGGAGCGCCTACAATGAGCAGTTCTTC | CAISEGGSAYNEQFF
. | . | 15 | TRBJ2-7 | TRBV7-6 | TGTGCCAGCAGTTTAGGATCGACAGGCGCTGGCGAGCAGTACTTC | CASSLGSTGAGEQYF
few | . | 18 | TRBJ1-1 | TRBV9 | TGTGCCAGCAGCGTAGGGGGCCGAGGGTTGGGTTCGAACACTGAAGCTTTCTTT | CASSVGGRGLGSNTEAFF
. | . | 12 | TRBJ1-1 | TRBV10-3 | TGTGCCATCAAGAAGGGAGGCACTGAAGCTTTCTTT | CAIKKGGTEAFF
. | . | 14 | TRBJ1-4 | TRBV19 | TGTGCCAGTAGTAGTAGAGACCTTAAGGAAAAACTGTTTTTT | CASSSRDLKEKLFF
. | . | 16 | TRBJ2-3 | TRBV6-6 | TGTGCCAGCAGTTACTCGCAGAGGGTGGCCACAGATACGCAGTATTTT | CASSYSQRVATDTQYF
. | TRBD2 | 15 | TRBJ2-1 | TRBV30 | TGTGCCTGGGGGCTCCTAGCGGGAGGGCCAGGTGAGCAGTTCTTC | CAWGLLAGGPGEQFF
. | . | 13 | TRBJ1-1 | TRBV7-9 | TGTGCCAGCAGCTTAGCGGAGAGGACTGAAGCTTTCTTT | CASSLAERTEAFF
once | . | 13 | TRBJ2-1 | TRBV7-9 | TGTGCCAGCAGCTCCATCGGGGGCAATGAGCAGTTCTTC | CASSSIGGNEQFF
. | . | 12 | TRBJ1-1 | TRBV29-1 | TGCAGCGGGGGTAGATGGAACACTGAAGCTTTCTTT | CSGGRWNTEAFF
. | . | 16 | TRBJ2-2 | TRBV7-3 | TGTGCCAGCAGCTTAACGTCGGGGCACCCGACCGGGGAGCTGTTTTTT | CASSLTSGHPTGELFF
. | . | 17 | TRBJ1-5 | TRBV7-8 | TGTGCCAGCAGTTCCCGGGGCCGCAACACGTCCAATCAGCCCCAGCATTTT | CASSSRGRNTSNQPQHF
. | . | 16 | TRBJ1-3 | TRBV30 | TGTGCCTGGACCGGGGGGGGCCAACTCTCTGGAAACACCATATATTTT | CAWTGGGQLSGNTIYF
once | . | 15 | TRBJ2-2 | TRBV6-5 | TGTGCCAGCAGCCCCAGCGGGCAGAACACCGGGGAGCTGTTTTTT | CASSPSGQNTGELFF
. | . | 14 | TRBJ1-1 | TRBV9 | TGTGCCAGCAGCGTAGCCGCGGGAAACACTGAAGCTTTCTTT | CASSVAAGNTEAFF
. | TRBD2 | 14 | TRBJ2-3 | TRBV9 | TGTGCCAGCAGCGTTGGGACTAACACAGATACGCAGTATTTT | CASSVGTNTDTQYF
. | TRBD1 | 12 | TRBJ1-2 | TRBV29-1 | TGCAGCGGGAGGGACAGGCGGTATGGCTACACCTTC | CSGRDRRYGYTF
. | . | 14 | TRBJ2-7 | TRBV11-1 | TGTGCCAGCAGCTTAGGGGGTACGGTCCGCGAGCAGTACTTC | CASSLGGTVREQYF
. | . | 17 | TRBJ2-5 | TRBV6-2/TRBV6-3 | TGTGCCAGCAGTCCGGGGACCACTTGGGGTTGGGTGGAGACCCAGTACTTC | CASSPGTTWGWVETQYF
. | . | 17 | TRBJ2-4 | TRBV10-3 | TGTGCCATCTGGGACTTTCCGCTTAGCCTAGCCAAAAACATTCAGTACTTC | CAIWDFPLSLAKNIQYF
few | TRBD2 | 15 | TRBJ2-7 | TRBV5-4 | TGTGCCAGCAGCCCCCCGACTAGCGGAGGGTCCGAGCAGTACTTC | CASSPPTSGGSEQYF
. | . | 13 | TRBJ2-7 | TRBV18 | TGTGCCAGCTCACCACGTACTTTGGACGAGCAGTACTTC | CASSPRTLDEQYF
once | TRBD1 | 12 | TRBJ1-5 | TRBV27 | TGTGCCAGCAGTTCAGGGGGCCAGCCCCAGCATTTT | CASSSGGQPQHF
. | . | 16 | TRBJ2-3 | TRBV10-3 | TGTGCCATCAGTGAGCCTCAGGGGGGGCGAACAGATACGCAGTATTTT | CAISEPQGGRTDTQYF
. | TRBD1 | 14 | TRBJ2-7 | TRBV5-5 | TGTGCCAGCAGCTTCCAGGACAGGGAGACCTACCAGTACTTC | CASSFQDRETYQYF
. | . | 16 | TRBJ2-1 | TRBV7-8 | TGTGCCAGCAGCTTAATGCGAATCGGGACCTACAATGAGCAGTTCTTC | CASSLMRIGTYNEQFF
. | . | 14 | TRBJ2-3 | TRBV24-1 | TGTGCCACCAGCAATTCTGGGCCCACAGATACGCAGTATTTT | CATSNSGPTDTQYF
. | . | 12 | TRBJ2-7 | TRBV5-5 | TGTGCCAGCAGCTTACTAGGTCTTGAGCAGTACTTC | CASSLLGLEQYF
. | TRBD1 | 13 | TRBJ1-1 | TRBV27 | TGTGCCAGCAGTCCAGGACAGGGGGCGTCTGCTTTCTTT | CASSPGQGASAFF
. | . | 11 | TRBJ1-1 | TRBV2 | TGTGCCAGCCGGCGGGAAACTGAAGCTTTCTTT | CASRRETEAFF
. | . | 15 | TRBJ1-2 | TRBV19 | TGTGCCAGTAGTGAGATAGGGCAGACTAACTATGGCTACACCTTC | CASSEIGQTNYGYTF
. | . | 14 | TRBJ1-6 | TRBV5-6 | TGTGCCAGCAGGGGGGATGCTATAAATTCACCCCTCCACTTT | CASRGDAINSPLHF
. | TRBD1 | 16 | TRBJ1-5 | TRBV4-1 | TGCGCCAGCAGCCAAGGGACAGGTTGGGGAAATCAGCCCCAGCATTTT | CASSQGTGWGNQPQHF
. | . | 15 | TRBJ2-7 | TRBV7-9 | TGTGCCAGCAGCCCGGGGCCAGGAAATTCCTACGAGCAGTACTTC | CASSPGPGNSYEQYF
once | . | 15 | TRBJ2-2 | TRBV7-2 | TGTGCCAGCAGCCTAGGGGTCGGGAGCTCTGGGGAGCTGTTTTTT | CASSLGVGSSGELFF
. | . | 16 | TRBJ1-1 | TRBV7-9 | TGTGCCAGCAGCTCCTTGGAGGGTGGTTGGAACACTGAAGCTTTCTTT | CASSSLEGGWNTEAFF
. | TRBD1 | 17 | TRBJ1-6 | TRBV4-1 | TGCGCCAGCAGCCCATGGACAGGGCCCTCCTATAATTCACCCCTCCACTTT | CASSPWTGPSYNSPLHF
once | . | 16 | TRBJ2-7 | TRBV7-2 | TGTGCCAGCAGCCCAGGGGGCGGGAGGGGGTACAACGAGCAGTACTTC | CASSPGGGRGYNEQYF
. | . | 15 | TRBJ2-5 | TRBV7-8 | TGTGCCAGCAGCGGACGCGATCCCGTCCAAGAGACCCAGTACTTC | CASSGRDPVQETQYF
. | . | 13 | TRBJ2-3 | TRBV29-1 | TGCAGCGCCATGGGGGGACTCACAGATACGCAGTATTTT | CSAMGGLTDTQYF
few | . | 17 | TRBJ1-6 | TRBV5-1 | TGCGCCAGCAGCTTAACTATCAACAGGGTTCGGCATTCACCCCTCCACTTT | CASSLTINRVRHSPLHF